Below are 24 T cell receptor beta chains sequenced from a single sample in a study of blood T cell repertoires in COVID-19 (dated by TCRdb to about 2020). Library generation was performed with the immunoSEQ multiplex PCR assay. Imported from immuneACCESS, the table was reduced by TCRdb to in-frame sequences with V and J called. These copies leave out some clones; in studies compared against another copy, an unresolved V gene accounts for under half, and the cause of the remainder is not known. Within this sample are 200,000 to 300,000 clones, with around 87% of them counted one time only. The leading ten clones occupy around 1.5% of the sample. The sample was peripheral blood. The receptors originated from a middle-aged woman who had recovered from COVID-19.

The chain recombines TRBV24-1 with TRBJ1-2; 7 bases match TRBD1. Germline assignment: CDR1 KGHDR and CDR2 SFDVKD. J lost 6 bases, V lost 2 bases, and 8 bases had no gene match. The CDR3 sequence is 15 residues long. In DNA form, the CDR3 reads TGTGCCACCAGTGATTCGAGTCCCGGGACAGATGGCTACACCTTC. It is translated as CATSDSSPGTDGYTF.

This sequence joins TRBV5-6 and TRBJ1-3; D is uncertain. The CDR3 spans 13 residues. Per germline, CDR1 SGHDT and CDR2 YYEEEE. V dropped 2 bases and J dropped 11 bases, with 14 bases sitting between them. CDR3 region: CASSFSTLRAIYF. For the CDR3, the DNA is TGTGCCAGCAGCTTTTCCACCCTACGCGCCATATATTTT.

This sequence joins TRBV3-1 (or the pseudogene TRBV3-2) and TRBJ1-4; 10 nucleotides agree with TRBD1. This CDR3 is built from 17 residues. V gave up 0 bases and J gave up 6 bases; unmatched junction bases: 7. Germline values: CDR1 LGHDT, CDR2 YNNKEL (reference sequence). For the CDR3, the DNA is TGTGCCAGCAGCCAAGATTTCGGGACAGGGGCCTATGAAAAACTGTTTTTT. Its protein is CASSQDFGTGAYEKLFF.

This chain uses TRBV6-2 or TRBV6-3 with TRBJ1-4; TRBD1 might be the D (6 bases). Between the trimmed V and J ends, which lost 6 bases and 8 bases, there was a span of 22 bases. The germline CDR1 and CDR2 sequences are MNHEY and SVGEGT. This CDR3 spans 16 amino acids. The CDR3, as DNA: TGTGCCAGCAGCCTATTAAGGACAGCCCCGTGGGAAAAACTGTTTTTT. As protein: CASSLLRTAPWEKLFF.

This chain links TRBV9 with TRBJ2-1, with 11 bases that match TRBD2. V was pared by 0 bases and J by 7 bases, with 6 bases of the junction left unmatched. The CDR3 totals 16 residues. The V gene's germline CDR1 is SGDLS and CDR2 YYNGEE. For the CDR3, the DNA is TGTGCCAGCAGCGTAGGGATAGCGGGGGGGCTTAATGAGCAGTTCTTC. As protein: CASSVGIAGGLNEQFF.

The chain recombines TRBV6-5 with TRBJ2-3, with a weak D call TRBD2 (6 bases). Deletions cut 2 bases from V and 0 bases from J, with 9 bases between. The CDR3 covers 15 residues. Germline V CDR1 and CDR2: MNHEY, SVGAGI. CDR3 nucleotides: TGTGCCAGCAGTTACGGCGGGGCAAGCACAGATACGCAGTATTTT. It encodes CASSYGGASTDTQYF.

This clone appeared a few times. The gene calls are TRBV13 and TRBJ1-6; D is uncertain. Trimming removed 2 bases from V and 9 bases from J, with 11 bases in between. This CDR3 has 14 residues. Germline values: CDR1 PRHDT, CDR2 FYEKMQ (reference sequence). The CDR3 spells CASSLPRLGSPLHF. CDR3 coding DNA: TGTGCCAGCAGCTTACCCAGGCTTGGTTCACCCCTCCACTTT. The variable domain in full, with the rest retrieved from reference TRBV13 and TRBJ1-6, is AAGVIQSPRHLIKEKRETATLKCYPIPRHDTVYWYQQGPGQDPQFLISFYEKMQSDKGSIPDRFSAQQFSDYHSELNMSSLELGDSALYFCASSLPRLGSPLHFGNGTRLTVT.

A few counts support this clone. The gene calls are TRBV5-4 and TRBJ1-1; a weak D match, TRBD1 (5 bases). Trimming removed 2 bases from V and 4 bases from J, with 18 bases in between. Germline loops: CDR1 SGHNT, CDR2 YYREEE (reference sequence). The CDR3 consists of 16 residues. The DNA of the CDR3 is TGTGCCAGCAGCTTCGGTGGGGGGGACCCTGCCACTGAAGCTTTCTTT. Its protein is CASSFGGGDPATEAFF.

V is TRBV30 and J is TRBJ1-6; TRBD1 might be the D (6 bases). The CDR3 is made up of 15 amino acids. Germline V gene lookup returns CDR1 GTSNPN and CDR2 SVGIG (reference sequence). Trimming took 0 bases from V and 8 from J, leaving 14 bases between them. DNA for the CDR3: TGTGCCTGGAGTGTACTTGGGGCAGGGGATTCACCCCTCCACTTT. Translated: CAWSVLGAGDSPLHF.

This clone was counted at least ten times. The rearrangement joins TRBV30 to TRBJ1-6; the match to TRBD1 covers 7 bases. V was pared by 2 bases and J by 8 bases, with 3 bases of the junction left unmatched. Germline CDR1 is GTSNPN and CDR2 is SVGIG (reference sequence). The CDR3 has 13 residues. Here the CDR3 DNA reads TGTGCCTGGAGTCACAGGGGTTATTCACCCCTCCACTTT. Encoded protein: CAWSHRGYSPLHF.

The chain carries TRBV7-6 and TRBJ2-7, with D possibly matching TRBD2 (6 bases). CDR1 SGHVS and CDR2 FNYEAQ come from the germline V gene. V was shortened by 1 base and J by 6 bases, with 16 bases between the two germline ends. The CDR3 has 15 amino acids. DNA for the CDR3: TGTGCCAGCAGCTTAGGGGCTGGGCGGAGGGGCGAGCAGTACTTC. Translating it yields CASSLGAGRRGEQYF.

The rearrangement links TRBV30 to TRBJ2-1; D gene ambiguous. The CDR3 sequence is 13 residues long. CDR1 is GTSNPN, CDR2 SVGIG, per germline (reference sequence). Trimming stripped 0 bases from V and 9 bases from J, with 12 bases between. CDR3 loop: CAWSVLVPLEQFF. The CDR3 DNA sequence: TGTGCCTGGAGTGTACTTGTCCCGCTTGAGCAGTTCTTC.

This clone appeared a single time. The chain joins TRBV5-4 to TRBJ2-3; D perhaps matches TRBD1 (6 bases). The CDR3 totals 12 residues. Deletions cut 10 bases from V and 2 bases from J, with 11 bases between. The V gene's germline CDR1 is SGHNT and CDR2 YYREEE (reference sequence). This CDR3 reads CAWGPHTDTQYF. The DNA of the CDR3 is TGTGCCTGGGGGCCACACACAGATACGCAGTATTTT. Variable domain in full (rest from reference TRBV5-4 and TRBJ2-3): ETGVTQSPTHLIKTRGQQVTLRCSSQSGHNTVSWYQQALGQGPQFIFQYYREEENGRGNFPPRFSGLQFPNYSSELNVNALELDDSALYLCAWGPHTDTQYFGPGTRLTVL.

This rearrangement joins TRBV7-2 to TRBJ1-1; D not certain. The CDR3 is made up of 12 amino acids. CDR1 and CDR2 (germline): SGHTA, FQGNSA. V was shortened by 3 bases and J by 8 bases, with 10 bases between the two germline ends. CDR3 coding DNA: TGTGCCAGCAGCTTTACGGGAGTGGAAGCTTTCTTT. It codes for CASSFTGVEAFF. The full variable domain, with the rest looked up from reference TRBV7-2 and TRBJ1-1, is GAGVSQSPSNKVTEKGKDVELRCDPISGHTALYWYRQSLGQGLEFLIYFQGNSAPDKSGLPSDRFSAERTGGSVSTLTIQRTQQEDSAVYLCASSFTGVEAFFGQGTRLTVV.

This rearrangement joins TRBV19 to TRBJ2-3; 9 bases agree with TRBD1. V was clipped by 5 bases and J by 4 bases; unmatched bases: 13. This CDR3 has 17 residues. From germline, CDR1 is LNHDA and CDR2 SQIVND (reference sequence). The CDR3 coding sequence is TGTGCCAGTAGTCTGAGGGGGGACAGGGAAGTCGCAGATACGCAGTATTTT. It yields the protein CASSLRGDREVADTQYF.

The chain has TRBV5-8 and TRBJ2-3; possibly TRBD1 for D (5 bases). Germline lookup yields CDR1 SGHTS and CDR2 YDEGEE. The CDR3 totals 14 residues. The V and J ends lost 6 bases and 1 base respectively, with 12 bases between them. The DNA of the CDR3 is TGTGCCAGCATCATATTCAGGGGCACAGATACGCAGTATTTT. It specifies CASIIFRGTDTQYF.

Here the CDR3 DNA reads TGTGCCAGCAGCCCAGACGGGAGAAGCACAGATACGCAGTATTTT. Residues: CASSPDGRSTDTQYF. The rearrangement links TRBV9 to TRBJ2-3; TRBD2 might be the D (6 bases). Trimming pared 4 bases from V and 0 bases from J, leaving 12 bases between. The CDR3 contains 15 residues. CDR1 and CDR2 (germline): SGDLS, YYNGEE.

The chain combines TRBV7-9 with TRBJ1-6; the D gene is possibly TRBD1 (5 bases). The V end lost 0 bases, the J end lost 7 bases, and 16 bases lay between the germline ends. The CDR3 is made up of 17 amino acids. The germline V gene encodes CDR1 SEHNR and CDR2 FQNEAQ (reference sequence). CDR3 in amino acids: CASSLAGTIGGNSPLHF. CDR3 bases: TGTGCCAGCAGCTTAGCGGGGACGATCGGAGGGAATTCACCCCTCCACTTT.

The rearrangement links TRBV5-4 to TRBJ2-5; the match to TRBD1 covers 9 bases. The CDR3 spans 15 residues. J was trimmed by 5 bases and V by 0 bases; bases with no gene match: 5. Germline V gives CDR1 SGHNT, CDR2 YYREEE (reference sequence). DNA of the CDR3: TGTGCCAGCAGCTTGGGACAGGGGGTCTGGGAGACCCAGTACTTC. This encodes CASSLGQGVWETQYF.

This clone appeared once. The chain couples TRBV6-5 to TRBJ1-5; D might be TRBD1 (6 bases). From germline, CDR1 is MNHEY and CDR2 SVGAGI. The CDR3 extends over 14 amino acids. Trimming removed 5 bases from V and 3 bases from J, with 11 bases in between. CDR3 protein: CASSRQGYNQPQHF. The CDR3 bases are TGTGCCAGCAGTCGGCAGGGGTACAATCAGCCCCAGCATTTT.

Turning to this clone: An end of the junction does not agree with germline; a read error may underlie this. The chain employs TRBV19 and TRBJ1-2; TRBD1 is a possible D gene (5 bases). Germline V gene lookup returns CDR1 LNHDA and CDR2 SQIVND (reference sequence). The CDR3 totals 8 residues. CDR3 in amino acids: CALGGRFF. The CDR3 DNA reads TGTGCGCTGGGGGGGAGGTTCTTC.

The chain employs TRBV30 and TRBJ2-7, with D tentatively TRBD2 (6 bases). Germline V gene data show CDR1 as GTSNPN and CDR2 as SVGIG (reference sequence). The CDR3 has 14 residues. The ends were cut back, 3 bases at V and 3 bases at J, with 15 bases in the middle. DNA of the CDR3: TGTGCCTGGAGCGGCCGGGGGTCCAACTACGAGCAGTACTTC. It is translated as CAWSGRGSNYEQYF.

The chain combines TRBV4-3 with TRBJ2-7; D ambiguous. Germline CDR1 is LGHNA and CDR2 is YSLEER. The CDR3 covers 15 residues. V shed 0 bases and J shed 1 base, with 10 bases lying between them. The CDR3 spells CASSQDVQLSYEQYF. In nucleotides, the CDR3 is TGCGCCAGCAGCCAAGACGTCCAACTGTCCTACGAGCAGTACTTC.

J is TRBJ1-1 and V is TRBV7-2, with 7 bases matching TRBD1. CDR1 and CDR2 from the germline V gene are SGHTA and FQGNSA. Unmatched junction bases numbered 13, after V lost 5 bases and J lost 7 bases. The CDR3 contains 15 residues. The CDR3 loop is CASSLLHLTGIEAFF. Here the CDR3 DNA reads TGTGCCAGCAGCCTCCTCCACCTGACAGGGATTGAAGCTTTCTTT.